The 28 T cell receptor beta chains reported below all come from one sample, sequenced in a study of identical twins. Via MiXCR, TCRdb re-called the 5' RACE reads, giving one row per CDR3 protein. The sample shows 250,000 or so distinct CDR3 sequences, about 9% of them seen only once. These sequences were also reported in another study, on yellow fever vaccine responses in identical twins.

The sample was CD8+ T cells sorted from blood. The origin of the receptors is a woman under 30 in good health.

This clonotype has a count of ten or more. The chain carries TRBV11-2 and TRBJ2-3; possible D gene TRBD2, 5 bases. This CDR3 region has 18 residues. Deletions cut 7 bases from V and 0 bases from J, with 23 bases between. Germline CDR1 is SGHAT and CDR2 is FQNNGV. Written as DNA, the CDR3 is TGTGCCAGCAATTTAAGAAATAGGCTAGCAGTAAGCACAGATACGCAGTATTTT. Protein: CASNLRNRLAVSTDTQYF.

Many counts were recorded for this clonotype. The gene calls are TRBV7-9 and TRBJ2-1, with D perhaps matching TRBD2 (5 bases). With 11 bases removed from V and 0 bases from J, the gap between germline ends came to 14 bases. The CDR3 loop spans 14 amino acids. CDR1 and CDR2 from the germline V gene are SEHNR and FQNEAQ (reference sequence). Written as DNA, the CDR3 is TGTGCCGGAATGACGGGGAGCTCCTACAATGAGCAGTTCTTC. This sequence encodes CAGMTGSSYNEQFF.

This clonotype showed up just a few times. The CDR3 loop reads CASSSGLAGGRETQYF. In DNA, the CDR3 is TGTGCCAGCAGTTCGGGACTAGCGGGGGGGCGGGAGACCCAGTACTTC. V and J are TRBV27 and TRBJ2-5, with 16 bases matching TRBD2. This CDR3 has 16 amino acids. Unmatched junction bases numbered 4, after V lost 4 bases and J lost 5 bases. The germline gives CDR1 MNHEY, CDR2 SMNVEV (reference sequence).

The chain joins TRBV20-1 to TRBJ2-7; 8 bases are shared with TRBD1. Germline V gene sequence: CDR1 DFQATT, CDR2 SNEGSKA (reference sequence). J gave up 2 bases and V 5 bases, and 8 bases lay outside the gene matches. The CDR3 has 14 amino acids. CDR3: CSALRDRLTYEQYF. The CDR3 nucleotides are TGCAGTGCTCTCCGGGACAGGCTAACCTACGAGCAGTACTTC.

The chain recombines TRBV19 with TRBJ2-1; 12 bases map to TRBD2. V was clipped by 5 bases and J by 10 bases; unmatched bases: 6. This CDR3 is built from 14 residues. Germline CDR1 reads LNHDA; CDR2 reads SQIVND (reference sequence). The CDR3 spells CASSFWTSGNEQFF. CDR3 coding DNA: TGTGCCAGTAGTTTCTGGACTAGCGGGAACGAGCAGTTCTTC. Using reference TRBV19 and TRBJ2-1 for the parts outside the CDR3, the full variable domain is DGGITQSPKYLFRKEGQNVTLSCEQNLNHDAMYWYRQDPGQGLRLIYYSQIVNDFQKGDIAEGYSVSREKKESFPLTVTSAQKNPTAFYLCASSFWTSGNEQFFGPGTRLTVL.

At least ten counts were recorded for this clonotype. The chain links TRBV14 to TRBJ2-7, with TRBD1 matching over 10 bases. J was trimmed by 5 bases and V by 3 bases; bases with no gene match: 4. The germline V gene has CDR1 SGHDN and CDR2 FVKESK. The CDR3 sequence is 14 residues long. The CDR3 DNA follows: TGTGCCAGCAGCCAGATGACAGGGGGCCACGAGCAGTACTTC. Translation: CASSQMTGGHEQYF.

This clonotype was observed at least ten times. CDR3 sequence reads: CASSDGLVNEQFF. CDR3 DNA sequence: TGTGCCAGCAGCGACGGACTAGTAAATGAGCAGTTCTTC. The chain uses TRBV7-9 and TRBJ2-1, with TRBD2 matching 7 bases. The CDR3 length is 13 residues. The germline CDR1 and CDR2 sequences are SEHNR and FQNEAQ (reference sequence). J was trimmed by 7 bases and V by 5 bases; bases with no gene match: 5.

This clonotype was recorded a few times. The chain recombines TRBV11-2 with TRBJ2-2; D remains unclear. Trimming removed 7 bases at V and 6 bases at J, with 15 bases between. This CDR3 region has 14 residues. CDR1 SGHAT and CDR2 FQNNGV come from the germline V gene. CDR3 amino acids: CASTPPHSSGELFF. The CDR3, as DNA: TGTGCCAGCACTCCCCCCCACTCCTCCGGGGAGCTGTTTTTT.

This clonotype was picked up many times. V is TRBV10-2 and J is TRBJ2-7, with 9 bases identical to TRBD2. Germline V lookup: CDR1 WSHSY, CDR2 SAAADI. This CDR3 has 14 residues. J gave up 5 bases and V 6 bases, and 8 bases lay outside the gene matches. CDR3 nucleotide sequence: TGCGCCAGCAGGGACATAGCGGGAGCTCACGAGCAGTACTTC. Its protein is CASRDIAGAHEQYF.

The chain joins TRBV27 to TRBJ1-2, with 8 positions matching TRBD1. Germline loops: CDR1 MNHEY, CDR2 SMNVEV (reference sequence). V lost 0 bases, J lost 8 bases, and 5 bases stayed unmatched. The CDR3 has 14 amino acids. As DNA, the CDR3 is TGTGCCAGCAGTTTATCGTCAGGGGGCCACGGCTACACCTTC. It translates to CASSLSSGGHGYTF.

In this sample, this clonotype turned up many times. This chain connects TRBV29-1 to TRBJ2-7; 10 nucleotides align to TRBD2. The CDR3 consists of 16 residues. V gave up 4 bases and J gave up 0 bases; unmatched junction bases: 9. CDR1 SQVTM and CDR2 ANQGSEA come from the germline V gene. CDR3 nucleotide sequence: TGCAGCGTTGTCGGGACTAGCGAGAGTCGCTCCTACGAGCAGTACTTC. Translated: CSVVGTSESRSYEQYF.

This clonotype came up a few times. In DNA, the CDR3 is TGTGCCAGCAGCCCATCGTATAGGGCCGACGAGCAGTACTTC. It specifies CASSPSYRADEQYF. The chain recombines TRBV7-2 with TRBJ2-7; D is uncertain. The V gene's germline CDR1 is SGHTA and CDR2 FQGNSA. V was cut by 5 bases and J by 5 bases, with 16 bases left in between. This CDR3 region has 14 residues.

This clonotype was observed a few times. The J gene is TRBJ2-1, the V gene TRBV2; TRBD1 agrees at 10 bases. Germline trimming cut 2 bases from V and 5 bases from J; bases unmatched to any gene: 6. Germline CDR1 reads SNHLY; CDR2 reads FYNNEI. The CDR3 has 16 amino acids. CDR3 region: CASSEWGGTGDNEQFF. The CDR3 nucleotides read TGTGCCAGCAGTGAATGGGGGGGGACAGGGGACAATGAGCAGTTCTTC.

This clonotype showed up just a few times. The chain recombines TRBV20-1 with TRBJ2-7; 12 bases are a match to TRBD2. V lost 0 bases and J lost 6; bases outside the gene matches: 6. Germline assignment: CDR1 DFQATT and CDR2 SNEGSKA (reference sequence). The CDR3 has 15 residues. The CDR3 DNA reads TGCAGTGCTAGAGAAAGGACTAGCGGGACCCCCGAGCAGTACTTC. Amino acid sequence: CSARERTSGTPEQYF.

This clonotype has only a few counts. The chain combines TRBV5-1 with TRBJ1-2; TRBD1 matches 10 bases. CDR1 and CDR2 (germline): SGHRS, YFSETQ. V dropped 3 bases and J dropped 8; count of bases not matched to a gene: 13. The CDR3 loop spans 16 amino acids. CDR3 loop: CASSSKDRGPLEGYTF. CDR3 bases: TGCGCCAGCAGCTCGAAAGACAGGGGGCCCTTGGAGGGCTACACCTTC.

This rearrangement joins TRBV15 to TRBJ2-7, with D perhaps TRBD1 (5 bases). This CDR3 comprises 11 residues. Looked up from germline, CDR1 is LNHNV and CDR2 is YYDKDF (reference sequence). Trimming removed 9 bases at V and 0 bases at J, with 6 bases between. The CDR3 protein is CATGDSYEQYF. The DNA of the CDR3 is TGTGCCACAGGGGACTCCTACGAGCAGTACTTC. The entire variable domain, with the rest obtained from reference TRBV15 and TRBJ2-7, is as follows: DAMVIQNPRYQVTQFGKPVTLSCSQTLNHNVMYWYQQKSSQAPKLLFHYYDKDFNNEADTPDNFQSRRPNTSFCFLDIRSPGLGDTAMYLCATGDSYEQYFGPGTRLTVT.

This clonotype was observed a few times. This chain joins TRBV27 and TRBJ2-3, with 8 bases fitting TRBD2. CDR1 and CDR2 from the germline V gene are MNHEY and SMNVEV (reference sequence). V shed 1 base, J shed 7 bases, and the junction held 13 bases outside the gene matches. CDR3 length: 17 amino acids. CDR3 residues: CASSLYRRAGEPNTQYF. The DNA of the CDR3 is TGTGCCAGCAGTTTATACCGGCGAGCGGGAGAACCGAATACGCAGTATTTT.

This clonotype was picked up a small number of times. CDR3 in DNA: TGTGCCAGCAGTTACCCGGACATACCTACCGATGGTACGCAGTATTTT. It yields the protein CASSYPDIPTDGTQYF. The chain is built from TRBV6-5 and TRBJ2-3; possible D gene TRBD1, 5 bases. Germline V gives CDR1 MNHEY, CDR2 SVGAGI. With 2 bases removed from V and 8 bases from J, the gap between germline ends came to 20 bases. The CDR3 runs to 16 residues.

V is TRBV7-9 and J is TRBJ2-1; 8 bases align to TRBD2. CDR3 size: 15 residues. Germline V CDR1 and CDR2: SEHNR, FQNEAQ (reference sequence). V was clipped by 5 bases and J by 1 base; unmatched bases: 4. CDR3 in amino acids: CASSAPGGSYNEQFF. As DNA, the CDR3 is TGTGCCAGCAGCGCACCGGGGGGGTCCTACAATGAGCAGTTCTTC. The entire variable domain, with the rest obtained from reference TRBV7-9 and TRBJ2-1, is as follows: DTGVSQNPRHKITKRGQNVTFRCDPISEHNRLYWYRQTLGQGPEFLTYFQNEAQLEKSRLLSDRFSAERPKGSFSTLEIQRTEQGDSAMYLCASSAPGGSYNEQFFGPGTRLTVL.

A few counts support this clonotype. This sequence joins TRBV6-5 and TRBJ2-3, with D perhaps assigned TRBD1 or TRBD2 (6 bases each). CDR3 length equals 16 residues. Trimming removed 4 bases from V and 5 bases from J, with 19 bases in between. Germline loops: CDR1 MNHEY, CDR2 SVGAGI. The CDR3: CASSSTRWGAGDTQYF. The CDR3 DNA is TGTGCCAGCAGTTCCACTCGTTGGGGGGCCGGAGATACGCAGTATTTT.

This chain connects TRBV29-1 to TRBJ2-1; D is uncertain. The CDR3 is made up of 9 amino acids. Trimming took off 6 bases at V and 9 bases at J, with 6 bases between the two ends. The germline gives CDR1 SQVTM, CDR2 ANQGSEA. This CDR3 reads CSVPPEQFF. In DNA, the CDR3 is TGCAGCGTCCCACCTGAGCAGTTCTTC.

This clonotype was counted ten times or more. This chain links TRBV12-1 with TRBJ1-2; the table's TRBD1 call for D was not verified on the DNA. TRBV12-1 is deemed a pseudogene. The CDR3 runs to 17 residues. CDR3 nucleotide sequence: TGTGCCAGCAGCCCTTGTTATATGGGACAGTACGACTATGGCTACACCTTC. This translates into CASSPCYMGQYDYGYTF.

The CDR3 sequence is CSAEQGHGQPQHF. The CDR3 DNA follows: TGCAGCGCAGAACAGGGGCATGGACAGCCCCAGCATTTT. The V gene is TRBV29-1, the J gene TRBJ1-5; the match to TRBD1 covers 7 bases. Trimming cost V 7 bases and J 7 bases; bases outside gene matches: 10. Germline CDR1 and CDR2: SQVTM and ANQGSEA. The CDR3 sequence is 13 residues long.

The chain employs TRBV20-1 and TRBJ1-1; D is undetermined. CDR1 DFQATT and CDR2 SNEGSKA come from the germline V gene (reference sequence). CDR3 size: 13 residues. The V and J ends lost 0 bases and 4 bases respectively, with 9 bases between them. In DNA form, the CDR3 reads TGCAGTGCTAGAGACATCTGGGGCACTGAAGCTTTCTTT. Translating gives CSARDIWGTEAFF.

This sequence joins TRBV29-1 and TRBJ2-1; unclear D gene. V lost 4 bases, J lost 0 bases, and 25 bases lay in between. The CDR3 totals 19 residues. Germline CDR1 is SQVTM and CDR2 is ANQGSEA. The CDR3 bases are TGCAGCGTTGTTTACCCCCCTGGACGAAATATTGTCTCCTACAATGAGCAGTTCTTC. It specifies CSVVYPPGRNIVSYNEQFF.

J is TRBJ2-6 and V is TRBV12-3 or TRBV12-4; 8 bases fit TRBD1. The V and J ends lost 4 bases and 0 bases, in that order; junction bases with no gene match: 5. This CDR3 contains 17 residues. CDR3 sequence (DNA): TGTGCCAGCAGTTCGACAGGGGAAAGCTCTGGGGCCAACGTCCTGACTTTC. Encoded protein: CASSSTGESSGANVLTF.

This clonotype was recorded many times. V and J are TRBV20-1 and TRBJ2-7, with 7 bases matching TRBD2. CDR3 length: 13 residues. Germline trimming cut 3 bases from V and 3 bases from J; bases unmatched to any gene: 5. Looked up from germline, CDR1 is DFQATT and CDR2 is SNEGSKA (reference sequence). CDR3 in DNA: TGCAGTGCTAGGGGCGGACTAGACTACGAGCAGTACTTC. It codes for CSARGGLDYEQYF.

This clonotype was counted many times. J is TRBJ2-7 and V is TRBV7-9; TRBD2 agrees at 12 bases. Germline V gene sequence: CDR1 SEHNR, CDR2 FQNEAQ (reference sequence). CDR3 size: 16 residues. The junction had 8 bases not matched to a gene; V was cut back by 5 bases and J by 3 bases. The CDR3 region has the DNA TGTGCCAGCAGCCGGACTAGCGGGAACATCTTCTACGAGCAGTACTTC. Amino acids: CASSRTSGNIFYEQYF.